This TCR beta chain was sequenced for a study of CD4+ T cells in melanoma. Per germline, CDR1 MGHDK and CDR2 SYGVNS. This CDR3 contains 14 residues. V dropped 5 bases and J dropped 2 bases, with 13 bases sitting between them. Repertoires were generated with immunoSEQ multiplex PCR, while TCRdb's copy carries only in-frame clones and drops some. The table shows some 13,000 clones, with around 70% occurring only once. Comment on this clone: Its antigen is unidentified.

The study, taken as a whole, reports: Reportedly, melanoma neoantigen-specific CD4+ T cells showed varied differentiation states. A reported correlation linked neoantigen-specific CD4+ T cells to CD8+, macrophage and B cell function.

The sequencing sample was made of cells from a culture (not recorded whether cultured in vitro). The V and J genes are TRBV25-1 and TRBJ2-7; either TRBD1 or TRBD2 may supply D (5 bases each). This TCR came from a human donor with melanoma. The CDR3 DNA follows: TGTGCCAGCAGTTCCACCACGGGGCCCTACGAGCAGTACTTC. Protein product: CASSSTTGPYEQYF.